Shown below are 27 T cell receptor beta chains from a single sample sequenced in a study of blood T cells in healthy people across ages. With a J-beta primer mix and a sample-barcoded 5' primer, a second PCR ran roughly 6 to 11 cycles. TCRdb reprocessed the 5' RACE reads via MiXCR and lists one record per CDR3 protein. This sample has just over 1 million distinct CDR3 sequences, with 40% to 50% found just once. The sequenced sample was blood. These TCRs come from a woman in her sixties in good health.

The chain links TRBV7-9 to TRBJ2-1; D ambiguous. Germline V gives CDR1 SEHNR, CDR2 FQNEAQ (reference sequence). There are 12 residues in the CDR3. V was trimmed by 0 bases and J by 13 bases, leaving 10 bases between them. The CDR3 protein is CASSLADLEQFF. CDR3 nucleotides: TGTGCCAGCAGCTTAGCAGACTTAGAACAGTTCTTC.

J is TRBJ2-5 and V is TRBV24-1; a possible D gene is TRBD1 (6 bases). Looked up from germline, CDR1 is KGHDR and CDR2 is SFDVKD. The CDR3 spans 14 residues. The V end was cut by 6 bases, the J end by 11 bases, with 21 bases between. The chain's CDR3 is CATSREGGHDEQYF. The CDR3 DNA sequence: TGTGCCACCAGTAGGGAAGGGGGACACGATGAGCAGTACTTC.

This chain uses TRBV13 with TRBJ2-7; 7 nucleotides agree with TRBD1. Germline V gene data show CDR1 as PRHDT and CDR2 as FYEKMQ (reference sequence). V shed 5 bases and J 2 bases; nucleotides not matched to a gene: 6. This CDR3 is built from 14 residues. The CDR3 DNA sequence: TGTGCCAGCAGCCACCGGACAGGACCCTACGAGCAGTACTTC. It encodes CASSHRTGPYEQYF.

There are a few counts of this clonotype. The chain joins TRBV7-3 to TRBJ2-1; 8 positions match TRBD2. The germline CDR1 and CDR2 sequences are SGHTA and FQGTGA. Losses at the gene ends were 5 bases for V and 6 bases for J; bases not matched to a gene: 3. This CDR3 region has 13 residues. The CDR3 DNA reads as TGTGCCAGCAGCGGGGGGACTAGCAATGAGCAGTTCTTC. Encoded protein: CASSGGTSNEQFF.

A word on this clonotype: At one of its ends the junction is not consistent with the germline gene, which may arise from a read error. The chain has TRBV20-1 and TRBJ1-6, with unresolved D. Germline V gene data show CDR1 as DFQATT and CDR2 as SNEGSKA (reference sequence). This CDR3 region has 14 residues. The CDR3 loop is CSARASRDNSPPHF. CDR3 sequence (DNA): TGCAGTGCTAGAGCCTCGAGAGATAATTCACCCCCCCACTTT.

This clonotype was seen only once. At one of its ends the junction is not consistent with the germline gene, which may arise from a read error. CDR3 sequence (DNA): TGTGCCGGCAGTGACCCACCGTCCGGGCGGGAGGTGGAGACCCAGTACTTC. It yields the protein CAGSDPPSGREVETQYF. This rearrangement joins TRBV6-4 to TRBJ2-5, with 8 bases lining up with TRBD2. CDR1 is MRHNA, CDR2 SNTAGT, per germline. The CDR3 spans 17 residues.

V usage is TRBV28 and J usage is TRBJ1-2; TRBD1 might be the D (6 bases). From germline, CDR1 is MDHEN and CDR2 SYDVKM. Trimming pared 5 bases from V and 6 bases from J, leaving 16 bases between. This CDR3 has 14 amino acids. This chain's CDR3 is CASSPTGQRDGYTF. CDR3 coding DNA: TGTGCCAGCAGTCCCACCGGACAGAGGGATGGCTACACCTTC.

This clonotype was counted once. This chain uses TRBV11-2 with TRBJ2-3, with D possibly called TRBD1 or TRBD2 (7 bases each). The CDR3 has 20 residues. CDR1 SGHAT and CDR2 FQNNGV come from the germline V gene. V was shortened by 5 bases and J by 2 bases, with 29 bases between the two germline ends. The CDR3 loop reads CASSIPRDSWLLAATDTQYF. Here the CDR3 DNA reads TGTGCCAGCAGCATACCCCGGGACAGCTGGCTCCTAGCGGCCACAGATACGCAGTATTTT.

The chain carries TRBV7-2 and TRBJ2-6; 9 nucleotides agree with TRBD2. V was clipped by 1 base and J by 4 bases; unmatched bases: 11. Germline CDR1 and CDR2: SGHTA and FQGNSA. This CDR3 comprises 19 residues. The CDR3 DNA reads TGTGCCAGCAGCTTAGGGGTAGCGGGAGTAGGGGCGGGGGCCAACGTCCTGACTTTC. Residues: CASSLGVAGVGAGANVLTF. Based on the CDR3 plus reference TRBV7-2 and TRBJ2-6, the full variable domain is GAGVSQSPSNKVTEKGKDVELRCDPISGHTALYWYRQSLGQGLEFLIYFQGNSAPDKSGLPSDRFSAERTGGSVSTLTIQRTQQEDSAVYLCASSLGVAGVGAGANVLTFGAGSRLTVL.

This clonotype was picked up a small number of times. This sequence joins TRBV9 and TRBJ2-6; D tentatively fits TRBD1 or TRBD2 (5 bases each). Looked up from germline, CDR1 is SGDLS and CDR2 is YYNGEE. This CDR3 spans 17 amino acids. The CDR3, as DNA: TGTGCGGGAGACAGCATCAAACTAAGCTCTGGGGCCAACGTCCTGACTTTC. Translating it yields CAGDSIKLSSGANVLTF.

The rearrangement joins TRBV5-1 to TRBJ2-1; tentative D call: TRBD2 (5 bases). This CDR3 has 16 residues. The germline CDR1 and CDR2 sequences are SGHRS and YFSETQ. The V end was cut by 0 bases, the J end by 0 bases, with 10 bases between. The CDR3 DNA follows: TGCGCCAGCAGCTTGGTCGGGGTACGCTCCTACAATGAGCAGTTCTTC. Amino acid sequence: CASSLVGVRSYNEQFF.

The CDR3 nucleotides are TGTGCCAGCAGAGGACAGGCCCAATATGAGCAGTTCTTC. Translated, it gives CASRGQAQYEQFF. This chain joins TRBV25-1 and TRBJ2-1, with 7 bases lining up with TRBD1. V trimming: 6 bases; J trimming: 8 bases; junction bases outside the gene matches: 7. Germline CDR1 MGHDK, CDR2 SYGVNS. This CDR3 spans 13 amino acids.

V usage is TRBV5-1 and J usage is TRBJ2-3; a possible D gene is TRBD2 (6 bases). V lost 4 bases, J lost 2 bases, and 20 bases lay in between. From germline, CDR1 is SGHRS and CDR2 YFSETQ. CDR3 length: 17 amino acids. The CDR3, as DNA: TGCGCCAGCAGCCATCGGGAGTTAGGGGCCTTCACAGATACGCAGTATTTT. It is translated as CASSHRELGAFTDTQYF.

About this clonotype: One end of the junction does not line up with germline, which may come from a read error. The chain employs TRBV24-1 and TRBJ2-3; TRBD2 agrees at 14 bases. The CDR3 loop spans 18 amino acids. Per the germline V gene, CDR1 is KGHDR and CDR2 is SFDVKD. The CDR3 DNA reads TGTGCCACCAGTGAGTTCGGACTAGCGGGAGGCTTGCGGGATACGCGGTATTTT. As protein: CATSEFGLAGGLRDTRYF.

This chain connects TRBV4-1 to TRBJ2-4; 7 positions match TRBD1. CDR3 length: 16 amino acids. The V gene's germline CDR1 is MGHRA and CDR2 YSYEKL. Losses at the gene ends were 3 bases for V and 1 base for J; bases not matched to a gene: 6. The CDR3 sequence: CASSQGRDSAKNIQYF. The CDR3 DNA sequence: TGCGCCAGCAGCCAGGGCCGGGACAGTGCCAAAAACATTCAGTACTTC.

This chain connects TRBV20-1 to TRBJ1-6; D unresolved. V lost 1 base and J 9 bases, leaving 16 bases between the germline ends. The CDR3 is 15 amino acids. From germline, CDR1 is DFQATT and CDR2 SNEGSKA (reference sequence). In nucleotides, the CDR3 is TGCAGTGCTAGAGTAGCAGGCGAAACCGTTTCACCCCTCCACTTT. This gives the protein CSARVAGETVSPLHF.

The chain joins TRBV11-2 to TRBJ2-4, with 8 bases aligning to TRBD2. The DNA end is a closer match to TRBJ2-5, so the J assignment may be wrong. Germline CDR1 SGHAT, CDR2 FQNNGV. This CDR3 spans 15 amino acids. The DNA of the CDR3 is TGTGCCAGCAGCTCCTCGGCGGGGGGACAAGAGACCCAGTACTTC. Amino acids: CASSSSAGGQETQYF.

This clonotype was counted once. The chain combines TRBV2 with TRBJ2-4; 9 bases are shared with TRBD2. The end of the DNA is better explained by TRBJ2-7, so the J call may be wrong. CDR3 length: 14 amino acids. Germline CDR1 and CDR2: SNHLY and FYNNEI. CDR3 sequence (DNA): TGTGCCAGCAGGCTAGCGGGATTATCCTACGAGCAGTACTTC. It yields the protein CASRLAGLSYEQYF.

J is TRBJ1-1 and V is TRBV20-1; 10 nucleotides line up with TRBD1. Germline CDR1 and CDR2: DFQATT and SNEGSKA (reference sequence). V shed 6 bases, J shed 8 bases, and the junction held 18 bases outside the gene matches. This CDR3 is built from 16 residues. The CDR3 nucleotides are TGCAGTGCCGGCGACAGGGGGCGTAATTTGCGGGGCGAAGCTTTCTTT. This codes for CSAGDRGRNLRGEAFF.

CDR3 sequence (DNA): TGTGCCAGCAGATTTTGGACGGAACCTAATGAAAAACTGTTTTTT. This codes for CASRFWTEPNEKLFF. The genes are TRBV11-2 and TRBJ1-4; D unclear. CDR3 length: 15 residues. The V end was cut by 6 bases, the J end by 3 bases, with 14 bases between. Germline CDR1 SGHAT, CDR2 FQNNGV.

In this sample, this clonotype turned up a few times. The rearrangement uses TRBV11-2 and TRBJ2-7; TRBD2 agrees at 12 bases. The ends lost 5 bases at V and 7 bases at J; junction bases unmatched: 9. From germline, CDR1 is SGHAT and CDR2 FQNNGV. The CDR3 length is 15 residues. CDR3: CASSPDPTSGSEQYF. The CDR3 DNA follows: TGTGCCAGCAGCCCTGATCCGACTAGCGGGAGTGAGCAGTACTTC.

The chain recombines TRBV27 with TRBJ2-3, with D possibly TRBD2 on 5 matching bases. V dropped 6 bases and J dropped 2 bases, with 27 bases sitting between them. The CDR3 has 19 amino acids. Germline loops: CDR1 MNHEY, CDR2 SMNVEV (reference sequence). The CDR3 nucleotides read TGTGCCAGCAGCTCCCTCCGAGGGAGAGCCAACCGGTTCACAGATACGCAGTATTTT. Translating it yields CASSSLRGRANRFTDTQYF.

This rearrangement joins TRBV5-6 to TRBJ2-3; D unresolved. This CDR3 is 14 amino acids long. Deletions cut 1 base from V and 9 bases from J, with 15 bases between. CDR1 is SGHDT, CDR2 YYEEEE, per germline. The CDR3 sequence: CASSLSRPPYTQYF. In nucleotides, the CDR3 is TGTGCCAGCAGCTTGTCTAGACCCCCCTACACGCAGTATTTT.

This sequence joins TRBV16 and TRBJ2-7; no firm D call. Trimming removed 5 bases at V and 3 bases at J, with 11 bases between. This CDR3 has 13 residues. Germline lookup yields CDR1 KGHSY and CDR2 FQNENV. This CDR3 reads CASSKEADYEQYF. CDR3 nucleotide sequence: TGTGCCAGCAGCAAAGAGGCTGACTACGAGCAGTACTTC.

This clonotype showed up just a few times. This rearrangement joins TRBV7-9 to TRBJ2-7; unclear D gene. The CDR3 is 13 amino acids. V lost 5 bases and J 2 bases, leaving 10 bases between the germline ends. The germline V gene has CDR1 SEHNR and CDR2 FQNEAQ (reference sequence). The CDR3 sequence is CASSPPSAYEQYF. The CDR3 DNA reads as TGTGCCAGCAGCCCCCCCTCGGCCTACGAGCAGTACTTC. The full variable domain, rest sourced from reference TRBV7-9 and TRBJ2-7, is DTGVSQNPRHKITKRGQNVTFRCDPISEHNRLYWYRQTLGQGPEFLTYFQNEAQLEKSRLLSDRFSAERPKGSFSTLEIQRTEQGDSAMYLCASSPPSAYEQYFGPGTRLTVT.

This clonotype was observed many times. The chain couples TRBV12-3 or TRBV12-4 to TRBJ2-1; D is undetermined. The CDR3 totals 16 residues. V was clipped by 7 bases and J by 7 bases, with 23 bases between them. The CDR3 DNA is TGTGCCAGCACGAGTCCCCTAGGTGGACGTTCAAATGAGCAGTTCTTC. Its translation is CASTSPLGGRSNEQFF.

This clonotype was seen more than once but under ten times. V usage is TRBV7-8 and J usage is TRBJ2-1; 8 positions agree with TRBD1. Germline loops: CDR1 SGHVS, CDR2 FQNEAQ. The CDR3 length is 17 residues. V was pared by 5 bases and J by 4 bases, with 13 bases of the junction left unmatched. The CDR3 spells CASSPRTGQYYYNEQFF. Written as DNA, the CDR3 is TGTGCCAGCAGCCCTCGGACAGGGCAGTACTATTACAATGAGCAGTTCTTC.